A selection of T cell receptor beta chains follows, all from one sample in a study of CD8 T cells in ankylosing spondylitis. Using its own MiXCR run on the 5' RACE reads, TCRdb lists one record per CDR3 protein. The data show 500,000 or so distinct CDR3 sequences, with under 5.5% seen just once and under 4.5% held by the top ten. The specimen sequenced was blood, either unsorted or a sorted T cell fraction (not recorded which). Every receptor here comes from a male donor with ankylosing spondylitis. The CDR3 runs from the conserved cysteine through the conserved F or W. D genes are given only for firm matches. Where a row states a size, it is once, few, many or the class of an expanded clone; other rows omit it.

>TRBJ2-3|TRBD2|few|TRBV7-9
CASSLLGTSGGDTQYF
TGTGCCAGCAGCTTGCTCGGGACTAGCGGAGGAGATACGCAGTATTTT
>TRBJ2-2|TRBD1|many|TRBV5-1
CASSYWGDRGDGELFF
TGCGCCAGCAGTTATTGGGGCGACAGGGGCGACGGGGAGCTGTTTTTT
>TRBJ2-7|-|few|TRBV4-3
CASSQDIRGSEQYF
TGCGCCAGCAGCCAAGATATCAGGGGTTCCGAGCAGTACTTC
>TRBJ2-3|-|many|TRBV7-2
CASSLGVSSAQYF
TGTGCCAGCAGCTTAGGGGTCTCGAGTGCGCAGTATTTT
>TRBJ2-7|-|many|TRBV6-1
CASRRARGTHEQYF
TGTGCCAGCAGAAGGGCTCGGGGAACCCACGAGCAGTACTTC
>TRBJ1-1|-|many|TRBV6-2/TRBV6-3
CASRAGGLNTEAFF
TGTGCCAGCAGGGCCGGGGGATTGAACACTGAAGCTTTCTTT
>TRBJ1-5|-|many|TRBV24-1
CATSDRVTQPQHF
TGTGCCACCAGTGACAGGGTAACTCAGCCCCAGCATTTT
>TRBJ2-5|-|many|TRBV10-3
CAISTQDGRRETQYF
TGTGCCATCAGCACCCAGGACGGAAGACGAGAGACCCAGTACTTC
>TRBJ2-7|-|many|TRBV7-2
CASSPPGGHEQYF
TGTGCCAGCAGCCCACCGGGGGGCCACGAGCAGTACTTC
>TRBJ1-5|TRBD1|many|TRBV5-1
CASSPTGTGMGGEPQHF
TGCGCCAGCAGTCCCACCGGGACAGGCATGGGTGGGGAGCCCCAGCATTTT
>TRBJ2-7|-|many|TRBV28
CASSSYQTGLVSYEQYF
TGTGCCAGCAGCTCCTACCAAACAGGGCTTGTCTCCTACGAGCAGTACTTC
>TRBJ2-5|-|once|TRBV5-1
CASSPAGANQETQYF
TGCGCCAGCAGCCCGGCGGGGGCTAACCAAGAGACCCAGTACTTC
>TRBJ2-3|-|many|TRBV20-1
CSAPFVGTTDTQYF
TGCAGTGCCCCATTCGTTGGGACCACAGATACGCAGTATTTT
>TRBJ1-6|-|many|TRBV5-1
CASSPPGRHNSPLHF
TGCGCCAGCAGCCCGCCGGGACGGCATAATTCACCCCTCCACTTT
>TRBJ2-3|-|many|TRBV5-1
CASSLEYGVDTQYF
TGCGCCAGCAGCTTGGAGTATGGTGTAGATACGCAGTATTTT
>TRBJ1-6|-|-|TRBV4-3
CASSQRGANSPLHF
TGCGCCAGCAGCCAACGGGGGGCGAATTCACCCCTCCACTTT
>TRBJ2-5|TRBD2|many|TRBV20-1
CSARVSGTETQYF
TGCAGTGCTAGGGTTAGCGGGACTGAGACCCAGTACTTC
>TRBJ2-7|-|many|TRBV4-2
CASSQESTRGEQYF
TGTGCCAGCAGCCAAGAGAGCACCCGAGGGGAGCAGTACTTC
>TRBJ1-1|-|many|TRBV6-5
CASSYSTLNTEAFF
TGTGCCAGCAGTTACTCAACCTTGAACACTGAAGCTTTCTTT
>TRBJ1-2|-|many|TRBV12-3/TRBV12-4
CASSRGPSLYTF
TGTGCCAGCAGTCGCGGGCCCTCTCTTTACACCTTC
>TRBJ1-1|-|-|TRBV2
CASSFREDYTEAFF
TGTGCCAGCAGTTTCAGGGAAGATTACACTGAAGCTTTCTTT
>TRBJ2-1|TRBD2|few|TRBV27
CASSFGGGRSSYNEQFF
TGTGCCAGCAGTTTTGGTGGCGGGAGAAGCTCCTACAATGAGCAGTTCTTC
>TRBJ1-4|-|many|TRBV20-1
CSAGGGGEKLFF
TGCAGTGCCGGGGGAGGGGGAGAAAAACTGTTTTTT
>TRBJ2-7|-|many|TRBV20-1
CSAKHGSYEQYF
TGCAGTGCTAAGCACGGCAGCTACGAGCAGTACTTC
>TRBJ2-3|TRBD2|many|TRBV7-2
CASSDGTSVFDTQYF
TGTGCCAGCAGCGATGGGACTAGCGTATTCGATACGCAGTATTTT
>TRBJ2-7|-|many|TRBV25-1
CASSGPFSEQYF
TGTGCCAGCAGTGGGCCCTTCTCCGAGCAGTACTTC
>TRBJ2-7|TRBD2|-|TRBV3-1
CASSQAEREGISAYEQYF
TGTGCCAGCAGCCAAGCCGAGCGGGAAGGTATAAGCGCCTACGAGCAGTACTTC
>TRBJ2-5|-|many|TRBV7-2
CASSSRPGRETQYF
TGTGCCAGCAGCTCCCGCCCAGGGCGGGAGACCCAGTACTTC
>TRBJ1-2|-|many|TRBV5-8
CASSAGPGWTSSGYTF
TGTGCCAGCAGCGCTGGGCCGGGTTGGACTTCAAGCGGCTACACCTTC
>TRBJ1-1|-|many|TRBV29-1
CSAKYVKNTEAFF
TGCAGCGCCAAATACGTCAAGAACACTGAAGCTTTCTTT
>TRBJ1-1|-|many|TRBV7-2
CASSHGGARADTEAFF
TGTGCCAGCAGCCACGGTGGGGCCAGAGCGGACACTGAAGCTTTCTTT
>TRBJ1-1|-|many|TRBV7-2
CASSLEAGEAFF
TGTGCCAGCAGCTTAGAGGCAGGTGAAGCTTTCTTT
>TRBJ2-3|TRBD2|many|TRBV5-1
CASSLAPAGNTDTQYF
TGCGCCAGCAGCTTGGCCCCAGCGGGGAACACAGATACGCAGTATTTT
>TRBJ2-3|-|many|TRBV20-1
CSAKTGDTQYF
TGCAGTGCAAAAACGGGAGATACGCAGTATTTT
>TRBJ2-3|-|many|TRBV7-6
CASSPDGVGLDTQYF
TGTGCCAGCAGCCCGGACGGAGTAGGATTGGATACGCAGTATTTT
>TRBJ2-5|-|-|TRBV27
CASRTTLGGTQYF
TGTGCCAGCAGAACGACACTCGGGGGGACCCAGTACTTC
>TRBJ2-5|-|many|TRBV15
CATSRDRGTRETQYF
TGTGCCACCAGCAGAGATAGGGGCACCCGGGAGACCCAGTACTTC
>TRBJ2-3|TRBD2|many|TRBV10-3
CATSWGVAGVVRTDTQYF
TGTGCCACGTCATGGGGCGTAGCGGGAGTTGTACGCACAGATACGCAGTATTTT
>TRBJ2-3|-|many|TRBV6-1
CASSRLGITDTQYF
TGTGCCAGCAGCCGCCTGGGGATCACAGATACGCAGTATTTT
>TRBJ2-1|-|many|TRBV15
CATSNRYNEQFF
TGTGCCACCAGCAACAGATACAATGAGCAGTTCTTC
>TRBJ2-7|-|many|TRBV15
CATSTRLVSWAEQYF
TGTGCCACCAGCACTAGACTAGTGAGTTGGGCCGAGCAGTACTTC
>TRBJ2-5|-|many|TRBV7-9
CASSPTAGYQETQYF
TGTGCCAGCAGCCCAACCGCAGGGTACCAAGAGACCCAGTACTTC
>TRBJ1-1|-|many|TRBV20-1
CSQMNTEAFF
TGCAGCCAGATGAACACTGAAGCTTTCTTT
>TRBJ2-1|TRBD2|many|TRBV7-9
CASSLLWREANNEQFF
TGTGCCAGCAGCTTATTGTGGCGGGAGGCCAACAATGAGCAGTTCTTC
>TRBJ2-2|-|many|TRBV7-9
CASSLAGTDTGELFF
TGTGCCAGCAGCTTAGCTGGGACGGATACCGGGGAGCTGTTTTTT
>TRBJ1-4|-|many|TRBV3-1
CASSQSGNGEKLFF
TGTGCCAGCAGCCAATCGGGGAATGGGGAAAAACTGTTTTTT
>TRBJ2-5|TRBD1|many|TRBV7-2
CASSFQTGGLETQYF
TGTGCCAGCAGCTTTCAGACAGGGGGCTTAGAGACCCAGTACTTC